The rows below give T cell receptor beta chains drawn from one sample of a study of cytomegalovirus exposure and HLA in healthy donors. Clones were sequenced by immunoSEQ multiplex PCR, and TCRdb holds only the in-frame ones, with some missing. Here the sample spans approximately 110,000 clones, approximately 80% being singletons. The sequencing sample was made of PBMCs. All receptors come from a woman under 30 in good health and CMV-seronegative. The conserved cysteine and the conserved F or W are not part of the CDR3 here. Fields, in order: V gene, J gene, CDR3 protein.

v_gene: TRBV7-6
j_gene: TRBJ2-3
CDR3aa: ASGLAGSSTDTQY

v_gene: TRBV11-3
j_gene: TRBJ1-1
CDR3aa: AIGQGDTEAF

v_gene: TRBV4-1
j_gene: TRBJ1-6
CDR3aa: ASSQGSEVFPLH

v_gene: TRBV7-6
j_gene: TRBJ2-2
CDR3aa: ASSSDTGELF

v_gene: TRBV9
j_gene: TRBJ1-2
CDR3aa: ASSAQAGDHGYT

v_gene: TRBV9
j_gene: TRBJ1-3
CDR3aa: ASSADTSGNTIY

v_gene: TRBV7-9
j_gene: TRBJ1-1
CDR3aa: ASSPTRVNTEAF

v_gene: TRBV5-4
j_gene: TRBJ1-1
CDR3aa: ASSSANKTGRRTEAF

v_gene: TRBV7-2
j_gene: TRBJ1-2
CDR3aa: ASILTGFYGYT

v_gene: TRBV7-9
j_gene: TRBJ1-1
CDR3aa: ASSLEGRGRNTEAF

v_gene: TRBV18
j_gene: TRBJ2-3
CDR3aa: ASSPTPGRVTDTQY

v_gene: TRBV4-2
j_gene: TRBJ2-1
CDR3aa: ASSQGGEGVEQF

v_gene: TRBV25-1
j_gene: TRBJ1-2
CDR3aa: ASSEGHSSYGYT

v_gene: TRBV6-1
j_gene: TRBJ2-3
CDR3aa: ASSDPQGGDRATDTQY

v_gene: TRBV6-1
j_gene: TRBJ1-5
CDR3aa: ASSRPGSNQPQH

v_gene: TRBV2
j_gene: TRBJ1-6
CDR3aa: ASSNRGDGSPLH

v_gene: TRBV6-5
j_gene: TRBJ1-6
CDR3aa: ASRWATNSPLH

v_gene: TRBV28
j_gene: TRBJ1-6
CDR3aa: ASSLRFTMEGHNSPLH

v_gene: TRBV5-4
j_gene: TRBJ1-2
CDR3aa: ASSSGTAALYGYT

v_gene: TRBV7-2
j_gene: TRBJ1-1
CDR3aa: ASSLGAGNTEAF

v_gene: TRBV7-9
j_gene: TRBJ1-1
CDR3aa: SSTTGVTEAF

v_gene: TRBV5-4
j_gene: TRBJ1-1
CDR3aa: ASSVGDRVPTEAF

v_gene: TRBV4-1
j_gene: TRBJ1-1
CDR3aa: ASSRSEGMNTEAF

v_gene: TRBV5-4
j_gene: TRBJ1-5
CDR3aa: ASSWGGGGAEPQH

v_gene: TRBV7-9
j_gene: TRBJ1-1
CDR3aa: ASRNTEAF

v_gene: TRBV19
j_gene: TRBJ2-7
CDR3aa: ASSFPGGSYEQY

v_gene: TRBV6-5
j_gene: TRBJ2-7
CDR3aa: ASSYSATFRGEQY

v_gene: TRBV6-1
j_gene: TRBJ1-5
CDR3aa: ASSELTGGSQPQH

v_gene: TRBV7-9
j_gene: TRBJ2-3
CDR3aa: ASSFDSGNTDTQY

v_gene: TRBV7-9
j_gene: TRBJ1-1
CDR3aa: ASSLYGGMNTEAF

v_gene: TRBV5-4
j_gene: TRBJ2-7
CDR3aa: ASSRQGFYEQY

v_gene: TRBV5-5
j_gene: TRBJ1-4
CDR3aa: ASSPLQLNNEKLF

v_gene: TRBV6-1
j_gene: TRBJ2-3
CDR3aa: ASSEIPSGATGGPDTQY

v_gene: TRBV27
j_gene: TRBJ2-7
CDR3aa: ASSPHGGEQY

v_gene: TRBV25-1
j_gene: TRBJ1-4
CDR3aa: ASSESPENEKLF

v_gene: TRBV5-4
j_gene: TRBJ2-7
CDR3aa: ASSLIEGEQY

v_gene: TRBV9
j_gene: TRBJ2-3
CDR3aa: ASSVVAATSTDTQY

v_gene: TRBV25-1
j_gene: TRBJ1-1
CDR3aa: ASSNRGRTEAF

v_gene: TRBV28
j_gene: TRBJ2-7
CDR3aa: ASRGFGGYEQY

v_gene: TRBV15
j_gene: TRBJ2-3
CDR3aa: ATSKGGSKDTQY

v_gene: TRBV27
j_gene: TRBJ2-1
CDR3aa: ASSSSGISNEQF